These 17 T cell receptor beta chains were all obtained from the same sample, sequenced in a study of blood T cells in healthy people across ages. Primed by a sample-barcoded 5' primer and a J-beta primer mix, a second PCR proceeded for roughly 7 to 11 cycles. One entry per CDR3 protein results from TCRdb running MiXCR on the 5' RACE reads. Here the sample spans around 1.5 million distinct CDR3 sequences, roughly 32% being singletons. The sample was blood. Receptors were obtained from a woman in her twenties or thirties in good health.

This clonotype occurred a few times. The chain employs TRBV12-3 or TRBV12-4 and TRBJ1-2; D gene unclear. CDR3 length: 12 amino acids. The germline V and J ends were trimmed by 1 base and 4 bases, with 4 bases remaining between them. CDR3 bases: TGTGCCAGCAGTTTAGTTGCCTATGGCTACACCTTC. The encoded protein is CASSLVAYGYTF.

In nucleotides, the CDR3 is TGTGCCAGCAGTGAAGAGCTGGGGAGCTCTGGAAACACCATATATTTT. Its protein is CASSEELGSSGNTIYF. This chain links TRBV6-1 with TRBJ1-3; D call uncertain. The CDR3 covers 16 residues. Germline CDR1 and CDR2: MNHNS and SASEGT. V was pared by 1 base and J by 0 bases, with 10 bases between.

The chain recombines TRBV15 with TRBJ1-1, with a weak D call TRBD1 (5 bases). The V gene lost 5 bases and the J gene lost 6 bases, with 16 bases spanning the gap. The CDR3 has 14 residues. Germline V gives CDR1 LNHNV, CDR2 YYDKDF (reference sequence). The CDR3 spells CATSGGQLNAEAFF. The CDR3 bases are TGTGCCACCAGCGGCGGACAACTAAACGCTGAAGCTTTCTTT.

The J gene is TRBJ1-2, the V gene TRBV5-1; possibly TRBD1 for D (5 bases). V lost 0 bases to trimming and J lost 8 bases, with 17 bases between them. CDR1 and CDR2 from the germline V gene are SGHRS and YFSETQ. The CDR3 consists of 15 residues. In DNA, the CDR3 is TGCGCCAGCAGCTTGGAGGCAGGGCCAGCCGGGGGCTACACCTTC. Protein product: CASSLEAGPAGGYTF.

The chain's CDR3 is CASSVDLTEAFF. For the CDR3, the DNA is TGTGCCAGCAGCGTAGACTTGACTGAAGCTTTCTTT. The V gene is TRBV9, the J gene TRBJ1-1; no clear D. V shed 0 bases and J shed 5 bases, with 5 bases lying between them. CDR3 length: 12 amino acids. The germline V gene has CDR1 SGDLS and CDR2 YYNGEE. Full variable domain (missing parts from reference TRBV9 and TRBJ1-1): DSGVTQTPKHLITATGQRVTLRCSPRSGDLSVYWYQQSLDQGLQFLIQYYNGEERAKGNILERFSAQQFPDLHSELNLSSLELGDSALYFCASSVDLTEAFFGQGTRLTVV.

J is TRBJ2-7 and V is TRBV5-1; 8 bases fit TRBD1. CDR3 length: 15 amino acids. After removal of 3 bases from V and 6 bases from J, the junction contained 11 bases not matched to a gene. Germline V CDR1 and CDR2: SGHRS, YFSETQ. The CDR3 protein is CASSSGQGGGAEQYF. CDR3 coding DNA: TGCGCCAGCAGCTCAGGACAGGGTGGCGGGGCCGAGCAGTACTTC. The full variable domain, completed using reference TRBV5-1 and TRBJ2-7, is KAGVTQTPRYLIKTRGQQVTLSCSPISGHRSVSWYQQTPGQGLQFLFEYFSETQRNKGNFPGRFSGRQFSNSRSEMNVSTLELGDSALYLCASSSGQGGGAEQYFGPGTRLTVT.

The chain combines TRBV20-1 with TRBJ2-1; no clear D gene. The germline V and J ends were trimmed by 0 bases and 4 bases, with 10 bases remaining between them. The germline V gene encodes CDR1 DFQATT and CDR2 SNEGSKA (reference sequence). CDR3 length: 14 amino acids. The CDR3 reads CSARDPPFYNEQFF. CDR3 nucleotides: TGCAGTGCTAGAGATCCCCCTTTTTACAATGAGCAGTTCTTC.

This chain joins TRBV20-1 and TRBJ1-1; no clear D. The CDR3 length is 15 residues. V lost 0 bases, J lost 5 bases, and 16 bases lay in between. Germline CDR1 is DFQATT and CDR2 is SNEGSKA (reference sequence). The DNA of the CDR3 is TGCAGTGCTAGAGATGTCCGGTTGATGTGGACTGAAGCTTTCTTT. Its translation is CSARDVRLMWTEAFF.

About this clonotype itself: The junction differs from germline at one of its ends, possibly a read error. V is TRBV5-1 and J is TRBJ2-4, with 9 positions matching TRBD1. There are 15 residues in the CDR3. Germline CDR1 and CDR2: SGHRS and YFSETQ. The chain's CDR3 is CASGLGQGVKDIQYF. Here the CDR3 DNA reads TGCGCCAGCGGCCTGGGACAGGGAGTCAAAGACATTCAGTACTTC.

This clonotype was detected only once. J is TRBJ2-1 and V is TRBV4-1; D unclear. CDR3 size: 17 residues. The V end lost 0 bases, the J end lost 7 bases, and 19 bases lay between the germline ends. Germline CDR1 and CDR2: MGHRA and YSYEKL. The CDR3 region is CASSQELDAGYANEQFF. The DNA for the CDR3 is TGCGCCAGCAGCCAAGAGCTGGATGCCGGTTATGCGAATGAGCAGTTCTTC.

This chain uses TRBV28 with TRBJ2-7; D gene unclear. Germline CDR1 is MDHEN and CDR2 is SYDVKM. CDR3 size: 12 residues. Trimming removed 5 bases from V and 3 bases from J, with 8 bases in between. The CDR3 sequence is CASSLKLYEQYF. CDR3 in DNA: TGTGCCAGCAGTCTGAAACTCTACGAGCAGTACTTC.

This clonotype was counted a few times. V is TRBV9 and J is TRBJ2-7; 7 nucleotides line up with TRBD1. The CDR3 runs to 14 residues. Germline V gene lookup returns CDR1 SGDLS and CDR2 YYNGEE. V gave up 4 bases and J gave up 7 bases; unmatched junction bases: 11. The CDR3 coding sequence is TGTGCCAGCAGCACCACCGGGACAGCGCGTGAGCAGTACTTC. It translates to CASSTTGTAREQYF.

To note about this clonotype: A much larger clonotype is one base distant, so this may be a read error. Since the CDR3 does not end with the conserved phenylalanine or tryptophan, this likely comes from a read error. The gene calls are TRBV4-1 and TRBJ2-5; unclear D gene. V lost 1 base and J lost 1, with 4 bases in between. The CDR3 runs 13 residues. Germline assignment: CDR1 MGHRA and CDR2 YSYEKL. This CDR3 is CASSQVSQETQYL. CDR3 bases: TGCGCCAGCAGCCAAGTCAGCCAAGAGACCCAGTACCTC.

This clonotype has just a few counts. The chain couples TRBV20-1 to TRBJ2-1, with D unresolved. This CDR3 comprises 13 residues. V was shortened by 2 bases and J by 3 bases, with 8 bases between the two germline ends. Germline V gene lookup returns CDR1 DFQATT and CDR2 SNEGSKA (reference sequence). CDR3 bases: TGCAGTGCTAGATTCCCAGTCTACAATGAGCAGTTCTTC. Amino acid sequence: CSARFPVYNEQFF.

The CDR3 coding sequence is TGTGCCAGCAGTTCCCGGACTAGCGGGCCGTACAATGAGCAGTTCTTC. It codes for CASSSRTSGPYNEQFF. This sequence joins TRBV28 and TRBJ2-1, with 11 bases identical to TRBD2. V lost 4 bases, J lost 4 bases, and 6 bases stayed unmatched. This CDR3 contains 16 residues. Germline CDR1 MDHEN, CDR2 SYDVKM. Looking up the rest from reference TRBV28 and TRBJ2-1 gives the full variable domain: DVKVTQSSRYLVKRTGEKVFLECVQDMDHENMFWYRQDPGLGLRLIYFSYDVKMKEKGDIPEGYSVSREKKERFSLILESASTNQTSMYLCASSSRTSGPYNEQFFGPGTRLTVL.

V is TRBV20-1 and J is TRBJ2-5; maybe TRBD2 (7 bases). CDR1 and CDR2 from the germline V gene are DFQATT and SNEGSKA (reference sequence). The CDR3 is 14 amino acids. V lost 6 bases to trimming and J lost 5 bases, with 19 bases between them. The CDR3: CSAEGGGVGETQYF. The CDR3 region has the DNA TGCAGTGCCGAAGGAGGGGGGGTCGGGGAGACCCAGTACTTC.

The chain links TRBV5-4 to TRBJ1-1, with 10 bases aligning to TRBD1. From germline, CDR1 is SGHNT and CDR2 YYREEE (reference sequence). This CDR3 comprises 14 residues. The V segment lost 7 bases and the J segment 3 bases; nucleotides outside the gene matches: 6. The CDR3 loop is CASSGTGAYTEAFF. The CDR3 DNA reads TGTGCCAGCTCCGGGACAGGGGCATACACTGAAGCTTTCTTT.